This T cell receptor (beta chain) derives from a study of T cell changes during pregnancy in multiple sclerosis. TCRdb's table, derived via immunoSEQ multiplex PCR, lists solely in-frame clones and lacks some. This sample has roughly 40,000 clones, with roughly 87% found just once. Looked up from germline, CDR1 is SGHAT and CDR2 is FQNNGV. The length of the CDR3 is 17 residues. The ends lost 4 bases at V and 4 bases at J; junction bases unmatched: 13. The V gene is TRBV11-2, the J gene TRBJ2-5, with 9 bases aligning to TRBD2. This sample comprised CD4+ T cells from peripheral blood mononuclear cells, obtained in the first trimester of pregnancy. The origin of this receptor is a female donor with multiple sclerosis, enrolled in a pregnancy study. CDR3: CASSSYAASGKRETQYF. CDR3 DNA sequence: TGTGCCAGCAGCTCCTACGCGGCTAGCGGGAAGAGAGAGACCCAGTACTTC.